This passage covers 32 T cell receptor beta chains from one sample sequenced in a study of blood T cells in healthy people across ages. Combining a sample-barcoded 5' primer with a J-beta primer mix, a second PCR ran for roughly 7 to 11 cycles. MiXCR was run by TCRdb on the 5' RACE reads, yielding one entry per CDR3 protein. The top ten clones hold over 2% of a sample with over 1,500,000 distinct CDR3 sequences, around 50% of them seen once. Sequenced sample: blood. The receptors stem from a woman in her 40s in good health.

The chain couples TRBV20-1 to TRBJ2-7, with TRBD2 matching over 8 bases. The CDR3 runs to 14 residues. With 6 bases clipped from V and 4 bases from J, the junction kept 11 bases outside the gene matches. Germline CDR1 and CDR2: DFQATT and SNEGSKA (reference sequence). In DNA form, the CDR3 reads TGCAGTGCCCCAAAGGCGGGAGGACTTTACGAGCAGTACTTC. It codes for CSAPKAGGLYEQYF.

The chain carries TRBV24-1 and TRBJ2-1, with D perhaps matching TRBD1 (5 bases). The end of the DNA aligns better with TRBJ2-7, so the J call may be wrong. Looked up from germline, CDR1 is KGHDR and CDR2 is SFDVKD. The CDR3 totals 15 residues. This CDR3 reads CATSDPSRVDNEQYF. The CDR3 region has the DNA TGTGCCACCAGTGACCCGTCCAGGGTAGACAATGAGCAGTACTTC.

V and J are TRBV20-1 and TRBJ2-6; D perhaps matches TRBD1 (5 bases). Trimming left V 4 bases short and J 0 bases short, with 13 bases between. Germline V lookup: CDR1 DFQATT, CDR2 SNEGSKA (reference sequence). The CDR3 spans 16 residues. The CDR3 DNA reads TGCAGTGCTAAGGGGATCGAGAGCTCTGGGGCCAACGTCCTGACTTTC. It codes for CSAKGIESSGANVLTF.

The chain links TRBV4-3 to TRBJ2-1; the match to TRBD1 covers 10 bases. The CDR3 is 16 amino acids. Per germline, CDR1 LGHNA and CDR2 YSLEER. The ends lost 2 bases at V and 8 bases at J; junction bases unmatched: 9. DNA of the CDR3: TGCGCCAGCAGCCAAATTGCCGGGACAGGGGTCGATGAGCAGTTCTTC. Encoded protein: CASSQIAGTGVDEQFF.

The DNA of the CDR3 is TGTGCCAGCAGCCACGGACAGGGCGTATCGTCACCCCTCCACTTT. Translating it yields CASSHGQGVSSPLHF. The V gene is TRBV5-8, the J gene TRBJ1-6; 8 bases are shared with TRBD1. The J segment lost 10 bases and the V segment lost 4 bases, leaving 10 bases of the junction unmatched. The CDR3 loop spans 15 amino acids. CDR1 is SGHTS and CDR2 is YDEGEE in the germline V gene.

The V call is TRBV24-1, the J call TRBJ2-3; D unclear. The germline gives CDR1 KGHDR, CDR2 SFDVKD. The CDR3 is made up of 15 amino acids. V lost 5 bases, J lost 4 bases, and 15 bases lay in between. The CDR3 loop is CATSGTSTWADTQYF. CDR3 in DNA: TGTGCCACCAGTGGCACCTCAACCTGGGCAGATACGCAGTATTTT.

The CDR3 DNA follows: TGTGCCAGCAGCAGGGGACTAGGTCGCACAGATACGCAGTATTTT. Amino acid sequence: CASSRGLGRTDTQYF. The chain uses TRBV7-2 and TRBJ2-3; TRBD2 matches 8 bases. V was pared by 5 bases and J by 1 base, with 5 bases of the junction left unmatched. There are 15 residues in the CDR3. Germline-derived CDR1 and CDR2 are SGHTA and FQGNSA.

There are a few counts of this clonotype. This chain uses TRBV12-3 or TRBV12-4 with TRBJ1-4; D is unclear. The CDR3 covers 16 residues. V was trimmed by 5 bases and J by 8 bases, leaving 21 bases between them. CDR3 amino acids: CASSTTGGNTGEKLFF. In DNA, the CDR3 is TGTGCCAGCAGTACCACGGGCGGCAATACGGGAGAAAAACTGTTTTTT.

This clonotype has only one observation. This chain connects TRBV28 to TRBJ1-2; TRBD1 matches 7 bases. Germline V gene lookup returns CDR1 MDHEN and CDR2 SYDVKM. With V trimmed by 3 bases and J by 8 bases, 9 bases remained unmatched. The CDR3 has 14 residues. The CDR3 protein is CASSFEQGMEGYTF. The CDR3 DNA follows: TGTGCCAGCAGTTTTGAACAGGGGATGGAAGGCTACACCTTC.

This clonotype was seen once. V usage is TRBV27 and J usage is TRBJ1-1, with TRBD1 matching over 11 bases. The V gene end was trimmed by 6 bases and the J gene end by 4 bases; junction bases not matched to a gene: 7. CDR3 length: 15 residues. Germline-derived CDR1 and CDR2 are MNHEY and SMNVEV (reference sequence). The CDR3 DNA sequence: TGTGCCAGCAGGGGGACAGGGGGGGTGGTCACTGAAGCTTTCTTT. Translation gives CASRGTGGVVTEAFF.

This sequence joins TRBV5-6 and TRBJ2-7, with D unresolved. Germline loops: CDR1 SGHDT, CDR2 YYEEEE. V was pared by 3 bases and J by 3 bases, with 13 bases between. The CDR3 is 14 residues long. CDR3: CASSSRPPFYEQYF. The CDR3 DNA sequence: TGTGCCAGCAGCTCACGGCCACCGTTCTACGAGCAGTACTTC.

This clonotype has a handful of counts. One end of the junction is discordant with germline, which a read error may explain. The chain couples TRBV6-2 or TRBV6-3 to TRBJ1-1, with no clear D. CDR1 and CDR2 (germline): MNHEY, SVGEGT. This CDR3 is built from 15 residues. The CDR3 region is CASSYSGHLNTEAFF. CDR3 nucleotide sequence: TGTGCCAGCAGTTACTCTGGGCACCTGAACACTGAGGCTTTCTTT.

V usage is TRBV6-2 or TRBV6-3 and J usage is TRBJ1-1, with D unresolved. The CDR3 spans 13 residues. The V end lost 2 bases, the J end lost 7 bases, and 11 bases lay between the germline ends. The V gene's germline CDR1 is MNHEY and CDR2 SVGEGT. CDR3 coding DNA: TGTGCCAGCAGTTACCCCCTGGAGGATGAAGCTTTCTTT. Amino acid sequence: CASSYPLEDEAFF.

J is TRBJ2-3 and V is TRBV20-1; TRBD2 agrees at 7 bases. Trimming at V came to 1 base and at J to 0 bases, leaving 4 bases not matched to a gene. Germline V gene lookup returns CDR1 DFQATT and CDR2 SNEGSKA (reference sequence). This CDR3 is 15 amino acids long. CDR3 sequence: CSARVRGDSTDTQYF. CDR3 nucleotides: TGCAGTGCTAGAGTTCGGGGGGACAGCACAGATACGCAGTATTTT.

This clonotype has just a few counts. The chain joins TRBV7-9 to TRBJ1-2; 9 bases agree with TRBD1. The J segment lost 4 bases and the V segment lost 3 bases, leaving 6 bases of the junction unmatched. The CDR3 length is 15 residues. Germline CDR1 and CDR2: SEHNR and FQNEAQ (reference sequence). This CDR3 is CASSFTGQGSYGYTF. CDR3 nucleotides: TGTGCCAGCAGCTTTACGGGACAGGGATCCTATGGCTACACCTTC. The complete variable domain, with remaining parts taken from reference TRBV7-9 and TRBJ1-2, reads DTGVSQNPRHKITKRGQNVTFRCDPISEHNRLYWYRQTLGQGPEFLTYFQNEAQLEKSRLLSDRFSAERPKGSFSTLEIQRTEQGDSAMYLCASSFTGQGSYGYTFGSGTRLTVV.

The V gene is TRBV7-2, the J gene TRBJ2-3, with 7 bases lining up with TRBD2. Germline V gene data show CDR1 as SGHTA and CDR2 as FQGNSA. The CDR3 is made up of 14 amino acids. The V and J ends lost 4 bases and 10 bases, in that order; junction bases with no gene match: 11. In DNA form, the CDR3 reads TGTGCCAGCAGCTCTGGACTAGTAGTTGATGCGCAGTATTTT. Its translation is CASSSGLVVDAQYF.

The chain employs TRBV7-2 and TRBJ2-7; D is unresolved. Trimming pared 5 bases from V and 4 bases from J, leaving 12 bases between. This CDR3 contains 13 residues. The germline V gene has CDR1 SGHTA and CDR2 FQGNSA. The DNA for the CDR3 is TGTGCCAGCAGCGTAAAGACGATTTACGAGCAGTACTTC. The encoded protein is CASSVKTIYEQYF.

DNA of the CDR3: TGTGCCAGTAGTATCTCGGTGGGACAGGTCTATGGCTACACCTTC. Translating gives CASSISVGQVYGYTF. The chain combines TRBV19 with TRBJ1-2; 8 positions agree with TRBD1. The CDR3 is 15 amino acids. The J segment lost 4 bases and the V segment lost 3 bases, leaving 7 bases of the junction unmatched. The germline CDR1 and CDR2 sequences are LNHDA and SQIVND (reference sequence).

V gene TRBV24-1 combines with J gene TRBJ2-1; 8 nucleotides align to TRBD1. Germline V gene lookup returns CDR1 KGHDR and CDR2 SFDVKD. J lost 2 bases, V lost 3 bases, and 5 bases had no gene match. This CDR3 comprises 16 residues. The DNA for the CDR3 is TGTGCCACCAGTGATAGTCCAGGGGGCCCCTACAATGAGCAGTTCTTC. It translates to CATSDSPGGPYNEQFF.

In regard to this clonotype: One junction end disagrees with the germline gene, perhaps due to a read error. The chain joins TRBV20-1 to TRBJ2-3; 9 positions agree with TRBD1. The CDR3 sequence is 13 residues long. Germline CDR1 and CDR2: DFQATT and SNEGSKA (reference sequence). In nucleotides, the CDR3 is TGCAATGCTTGGGACAGGGCTACAGATACGCAGTATTTT. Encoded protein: CNAWDRATDTQYF.

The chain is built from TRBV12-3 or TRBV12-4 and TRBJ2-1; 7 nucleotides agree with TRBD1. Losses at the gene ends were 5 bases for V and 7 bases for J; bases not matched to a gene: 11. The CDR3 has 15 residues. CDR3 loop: CASSPRQGRWNEQFF. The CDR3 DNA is TGTGCCAGCAGTCCCCGACAGGGCCGGTGGAATGAGCAGTTCTTC.

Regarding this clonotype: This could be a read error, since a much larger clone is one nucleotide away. The CDR3 sequence: CASRRTGYERYF. CDR3 nucleotides: TGTGCCAGCAGACGGACTGGATACGAGCGGTACTTC. V usage is TRBV28 and J usage is TRBJ2-4, with a tentative D call TRBD2 (5 bases). Trimming cost V 6 bases and J 15 bases, with 18 bases left between them. The CDR3 spans 12 residues. The germline V gene encodes CDR1 MDHEN and CDR2 SYDVKM.

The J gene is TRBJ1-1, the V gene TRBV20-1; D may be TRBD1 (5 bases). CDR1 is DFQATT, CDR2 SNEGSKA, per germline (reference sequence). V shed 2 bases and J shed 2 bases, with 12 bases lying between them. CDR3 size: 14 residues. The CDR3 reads CSARFTGRNTEAFF. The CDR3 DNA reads TGCAGTGCTAGATTTACGGGACGAAACACTGAAGCTTTCTTT.

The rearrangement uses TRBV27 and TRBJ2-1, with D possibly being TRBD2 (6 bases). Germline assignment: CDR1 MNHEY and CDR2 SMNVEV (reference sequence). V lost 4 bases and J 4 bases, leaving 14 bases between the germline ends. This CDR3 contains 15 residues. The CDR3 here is CASSSPGLPYNEQFF. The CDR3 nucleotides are TGTGCCAGCAGTTCCCCGGGACTGCCGTACAATGAGCAGTTCTTC.

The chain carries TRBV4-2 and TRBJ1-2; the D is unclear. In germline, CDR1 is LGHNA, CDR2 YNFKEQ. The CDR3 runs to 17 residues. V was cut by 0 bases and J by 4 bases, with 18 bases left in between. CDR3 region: CASSQDGAELKSYGYTF. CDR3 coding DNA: TGTGCCAGCAGCCAAGATGGCGCAGAACTTAAAAGCTATGGCTACACCTTC.

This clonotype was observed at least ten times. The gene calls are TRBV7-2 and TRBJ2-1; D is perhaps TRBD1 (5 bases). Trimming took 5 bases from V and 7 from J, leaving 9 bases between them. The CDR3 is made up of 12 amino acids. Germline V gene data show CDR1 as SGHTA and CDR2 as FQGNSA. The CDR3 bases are TGTGCCAGCAGCCTACAGGAAAATGAGCAGTTCTTC. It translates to CASSLQENEQFF. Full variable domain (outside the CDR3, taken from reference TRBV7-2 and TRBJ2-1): GAGVSQSPSNKVTEKGKDVELRCDPISGHTALYWYRQSLGQGLEFLIYFQGNSAPDKSGLPSDRFSAERTGGSVSTLTIQRTQQEDSAVYLCASSLQENEQFFGPGTRLTVL.

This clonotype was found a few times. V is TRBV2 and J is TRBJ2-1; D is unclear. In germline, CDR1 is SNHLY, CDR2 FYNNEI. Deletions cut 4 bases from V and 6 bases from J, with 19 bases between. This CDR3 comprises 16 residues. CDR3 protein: CASSGENVRFSNEQFF. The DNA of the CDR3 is TGTGCCAGCAGTGGAGAGAACGTCCGCTTTAGCAATGAGCAGTTCTTC.

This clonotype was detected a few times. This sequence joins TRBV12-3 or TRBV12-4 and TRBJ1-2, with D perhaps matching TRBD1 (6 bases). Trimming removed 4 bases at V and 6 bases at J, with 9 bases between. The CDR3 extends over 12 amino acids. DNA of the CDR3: TGTGCCAGCAGTTCACAGGGCCATGGCTACACCTTC. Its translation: CASSSQGHGYTF.

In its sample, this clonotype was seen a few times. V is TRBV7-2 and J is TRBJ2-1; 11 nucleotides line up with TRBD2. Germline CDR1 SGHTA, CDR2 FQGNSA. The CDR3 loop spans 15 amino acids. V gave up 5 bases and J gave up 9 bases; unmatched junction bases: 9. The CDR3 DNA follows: TGTGCCAGCAGCCTTCGTAGCGGGGGGGCCGGTGAGCAGTTCTTC. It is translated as CASSLRSGGAGEQFF. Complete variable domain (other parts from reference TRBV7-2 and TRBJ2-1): GAGVSQSPSNKVTEKGKDVELRCDPISGHTALYWYRQSLGQGLEFLIYFQGNSAPDKSGLPSDRFSAERTGGSVSTLTIQRTQQEDSAVYLCASSLRSGGAGEQFFGPGTRLTVL.

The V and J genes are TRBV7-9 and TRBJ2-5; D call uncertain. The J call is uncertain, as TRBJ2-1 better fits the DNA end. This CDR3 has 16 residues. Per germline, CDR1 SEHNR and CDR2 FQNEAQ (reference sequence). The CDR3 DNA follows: TGTGCCAGCAGCTTAGAAGCGCGGCAATTACAAGAGACCCAGTTCTTC. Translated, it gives CASSLEARQLQETQFF.

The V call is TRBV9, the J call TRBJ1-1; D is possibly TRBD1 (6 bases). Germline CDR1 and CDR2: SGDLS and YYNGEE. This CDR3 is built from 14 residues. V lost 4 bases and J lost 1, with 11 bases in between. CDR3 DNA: TGTGCCAGCAGCCACAGGGCGCAGAACACTGAAGCTTTCTTT. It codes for CASSHRAQNTEAFF. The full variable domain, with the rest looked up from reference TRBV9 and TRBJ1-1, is DSGVTQTPKHLITATGQRVTLRCSPRSGDLSVYWYQQSLDQGLQFLIQYYNGEERAKGNILERFSAQQFPDLHSELNLSSLELGDSALYFCASSHRAQNTEAFFGQGTRLTVV.

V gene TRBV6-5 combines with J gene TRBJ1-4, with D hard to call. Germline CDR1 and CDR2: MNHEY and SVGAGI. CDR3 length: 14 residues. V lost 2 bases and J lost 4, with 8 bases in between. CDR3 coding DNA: TGTGCCAGCAGTTACATGCGGGGTAATGAAAAACTGTTTTTT. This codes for CASSYMRGNEKLFF.